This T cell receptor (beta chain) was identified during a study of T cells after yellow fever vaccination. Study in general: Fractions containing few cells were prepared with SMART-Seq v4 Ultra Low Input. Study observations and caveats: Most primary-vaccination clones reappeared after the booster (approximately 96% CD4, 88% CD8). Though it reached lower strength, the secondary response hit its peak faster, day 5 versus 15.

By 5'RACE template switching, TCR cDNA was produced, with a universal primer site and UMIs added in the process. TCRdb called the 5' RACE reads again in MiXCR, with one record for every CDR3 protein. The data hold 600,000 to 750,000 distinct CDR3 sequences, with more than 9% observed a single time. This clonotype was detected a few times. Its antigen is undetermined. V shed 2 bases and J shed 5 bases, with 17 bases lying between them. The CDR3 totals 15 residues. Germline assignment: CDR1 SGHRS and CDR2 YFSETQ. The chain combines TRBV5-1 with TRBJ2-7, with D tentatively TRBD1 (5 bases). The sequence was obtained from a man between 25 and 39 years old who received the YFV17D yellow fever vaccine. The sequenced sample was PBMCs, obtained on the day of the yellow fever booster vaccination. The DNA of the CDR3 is TGCGCCAGCAGCTTCGACAGCCCCCGGTTCGACGAGCAGTACTTC. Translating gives CASSFDSPRFDEQYF. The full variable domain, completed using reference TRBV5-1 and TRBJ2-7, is KAGVTQTPRYLIKTRGQQVTLSCSPISGHRSVSWYQQTPGQGLQFLFEYFSETQRNKGNFPGRFSGRQFSNSRSEMNVSTLELGDSALYLCASSFDSPRFDEQYFGPGTRLTVT.